This T cell receptor beta chain was captured in a study of shared clonotypes between healthy human individuals. As for the study in general: The donors, a couple of women and three men, were aged 18 to 49.

V was trimmed by 4 bases and J by 4 bases, leaving 8 bases between them. Looked up from germline, CDR1 is SGHDT and CDR2 is YYEEEE. This CDR3 contains 12 residues. CD8 cells regarded as naive lacked CD45RO, were positively chosen for CCR7, and omitted terminally differentiated effector memory CD45RA+ cells. Sequenced by immunoSEQ multiplex PCR; TCRdb stores in-frame clones only, minus some. The sample has about 2,100,000 clones, 85% to 95% seen once; the top ten hold about 1.8%. V gene TRBV5-6 combines with J gene TRBJ1-1; D is perhaps TRBD1 (5 bases). Sequencing was done on a sample of naive CD8+ T cells from PBMCs. This sequence originates from a man younger than 30 in good health. Some clones in this sample may be carry-over from other donors' samples. Here the CDR3 DNA reads TGTGCCAGCAGCGGGGGAGGCACTGAAGCTTTCTTT. It encodes CASSGGGTEAFF.